A single TCR beta chain is shown here with its context. The antigen is not known. These data come from a study of somatic mutations in cytotoxic T cells in rheumatoid arthritis. Study background: Patient blood, 30 ml in EDTA, was obtained immediately after diagnosis and prior to the start of any treatment.

The method was immunoSEQ multiplex PCR; TCRdb's version includes in-frame clones alone and lacks a portion of them. The table records around 11,000 clones, 55% to 85% of them present only once. With 3 bases removed from V and 8 bases from J, the gap between germline ends came to 10 bases. The CDR3 totals 13 residues. The germline CDR1 and CDR2 sequences are LNHDA and SQIVND (reference sequence). Study outcomes and limitations: Healthy controls showed no age-related rise in CD8+ clonality, whereas rheumatoid arthritis patients did.

The chain carries TRBV19 and TRBJ2-2; D gene unclear. Sequenced: CD8+ T cells sorted from blood. The source of this sequence is an adult with rheumatoid arthritis. The CDR3 sequence is CASSIQGRGELFF. The DNA of the CDR3 is TGTGCCAGTAGTATCCAAGGTCGAGGGGAGCTGTTTTTT. The full variable domain, its missing parts supplied by reference TRBV19 and TRBJ2-2, is DGGITQSPKYLFRKEGQNVTLSCEQNLNHDAMYWYRQDPGQGLRLIYYSQIVNDFQKGDIAEGYSVSREKKESFPLTVTSAQKNPTAFYLCASSIQGRGELFFGEGSRLTVL.